The clone carrying this T cell receptor (beta chain) came up many times. The record originates from a study of T cells in Graves' hyperthyroidism and ophthalmopathy. Each patient was aged 18 to 65 and had newly diagnosed hyperthyroidism of under 2 months' duration. Patients showing uncontrolled infection, other autoimmune disease, pregnancy or lactation were ineligible. The CDR3 runs to 15 residues. Trimming pared 0 bases from V and 4 bases from J, leaving 15 bases between. Germline CDR1 and CDR2: SQVTM and ANQGSEA. The CDR3 regions of TCR beta were amplified from RNA transcripts. HTBI primers drove first-round RT-PCR of the TCR CDR3. Each CDR3 protein is one row after TCRdb ran MiXCR on the multiplex PCR reads. Of roughly 580,000 distinct CDR3 sequences listed, 14% are singletons.

The clonotype was recovered from a woman in her thirties with Graves' hyperthyroidism that later progressed to Graves' ophthalmopathy. The chain employs TRBV29-1 and TRBJ1-2; perhaps TRBD1 as D (5 bases). Input material: blood. The DNA of the CDR3 is TGCAGCGTTGAAGAATTGGGGCCGAGGAGCTATGGCTACACCTTC. Its translation is CSVEELGPRSYGYTF.